This T cell receptor beta chain was identified in a study of control samples from healthy donors and cancer patients. Germline CDR1 is LNHDA and CDR2 is SQIVND (reference sequence). The CDR3 is made up of 12 amino acids. The ends were cut back, 3 bases at V and 7 bases at J, with 9 bases in the middle. Clones were sequenced by immunoSEQ multiplex PCR, and TCRdb holds only the in-frame ones, with some missing. The sample lists roughly 170,000 clones, almost 90% occurring once. The chain couples TRBV19 to TRBJ1-2; D ambiguous. Material for sequencing was blood. This TCR came from a woman aged 25 to 39 in good health. DNA of the CDR3: TGTGCCAGTAGTATTCGGGGTGGTGGCTACACCTTC. Protein sequence: CASSIRGGGYTF.